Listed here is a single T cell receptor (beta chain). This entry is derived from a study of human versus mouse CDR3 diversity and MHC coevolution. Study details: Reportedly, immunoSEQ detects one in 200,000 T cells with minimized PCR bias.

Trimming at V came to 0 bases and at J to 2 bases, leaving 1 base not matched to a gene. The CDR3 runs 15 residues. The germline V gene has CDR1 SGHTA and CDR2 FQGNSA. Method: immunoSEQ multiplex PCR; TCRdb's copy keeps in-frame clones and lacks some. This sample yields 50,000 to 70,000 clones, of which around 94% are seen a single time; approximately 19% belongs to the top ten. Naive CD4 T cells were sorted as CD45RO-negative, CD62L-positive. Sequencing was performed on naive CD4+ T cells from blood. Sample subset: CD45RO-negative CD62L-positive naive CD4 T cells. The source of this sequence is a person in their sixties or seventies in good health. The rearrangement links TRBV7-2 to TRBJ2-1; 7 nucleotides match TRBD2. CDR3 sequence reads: CASSLAGGAYNEQFF. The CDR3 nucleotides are TGTGCCAGCAGCTTAGCGGGAGGGGCCTACAATGAGCAGTTCTTC.